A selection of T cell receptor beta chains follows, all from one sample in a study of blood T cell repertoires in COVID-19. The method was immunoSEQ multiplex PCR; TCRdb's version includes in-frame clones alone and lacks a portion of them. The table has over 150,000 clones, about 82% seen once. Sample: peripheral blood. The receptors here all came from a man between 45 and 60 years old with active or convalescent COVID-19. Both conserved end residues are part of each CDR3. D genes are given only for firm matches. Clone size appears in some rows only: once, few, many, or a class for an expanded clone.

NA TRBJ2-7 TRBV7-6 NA CASSLGPATSEQYF TGTGCCAGCAGCTTAGGGCCAGCGACCTCCGAGCAGTACTTC
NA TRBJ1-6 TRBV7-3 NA CASSLRTGRNSPLHF TGTGCCAGCAGCTTAAGAACAGGGAGAAATTCACCCCTCCACTTT
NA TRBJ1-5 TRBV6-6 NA CASSGGSRNSNQPQHF TGTGCCAGCAGTGGGGGGAGCAGGAATAGCAATCAGCCCCAGCATTTT
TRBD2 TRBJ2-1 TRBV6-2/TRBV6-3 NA CASSYSGRASNEQFF TGTGCCAGCAGTTATAGCGGGAGGGCCTCCAATGAGCAGTTCTTC
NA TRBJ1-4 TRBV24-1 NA CATSDVYGLELFF TGTGCCACCAGTGATGTTTATGGACTCGAACTGTTTTTT
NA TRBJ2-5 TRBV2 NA CASRTGGPKQETQYF TGTGCCAGCAGAACCGGGGGGCCGAAACAAGAGACCCAGTACTTC
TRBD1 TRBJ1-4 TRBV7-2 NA CASSLAGQGAGEKLFF TGTGCCAGCAGCTTAGCGGGACAGGGGGCAGGTGAAAAACTGTTTTTT
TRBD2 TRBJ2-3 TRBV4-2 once CASSQDLRGATDTQYF TGTGCCAGCAGCCAAGATCTGCGGGGGGCCACAGATACGCAGTATTTT
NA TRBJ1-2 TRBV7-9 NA CASSSPTGSGYTF TGTGCCAGCAGTTCTCCGACAGGCTCTGGCTACACCTTC
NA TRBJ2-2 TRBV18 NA CASSVTETGELFF TGTGCCAGCTCAGTAACAGAGACCGGGGAGCTGTTTTTT
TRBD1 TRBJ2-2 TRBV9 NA CATRAGTGNTGELFF TGTGCCACACGGGCCGGGACAGGGAACACCGGGGAGCTGTTTTTT
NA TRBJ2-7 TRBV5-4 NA CASSLRARRGSYEQYF TGTGCCAGCAGCTTGCGCGCTCGACGGGGGTCCTACGAGCAGTACTTC
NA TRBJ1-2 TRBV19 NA CASADVNGAYGYTF TGTGCCAGTGCCGACGTTAATGGGGCCTATGGCTACACCTTC
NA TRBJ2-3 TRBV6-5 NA CASSLAEVNTQYF TGTGCCAGCAGTTTGGCGGAGGTTAATACGCAGTATTTT
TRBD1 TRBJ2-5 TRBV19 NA CASRGQGYPFQETQYF TGTGCCAGTAGGGGACAGGGGTATCCCTTCCAAGAGACCCAGTACTTC
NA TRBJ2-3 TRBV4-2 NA CASSQEGTKGGDTQYF TGTGCCAGCAGCCAAGAAGGGACAAAGGGTGGAGATACGCAGTATTTT
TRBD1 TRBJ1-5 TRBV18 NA CASSPGTGGFSNQPQHF TGTGCCAGCTCACCCGGGACAGGGGGATTTTCGAATCAGCCCCAGCATTTT
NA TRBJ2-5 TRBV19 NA CASSTGDGETQYF TGTGCCAGTAGTACGGGGGACGGGGAGACCCAGTACTTC
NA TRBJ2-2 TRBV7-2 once CASSFGAANTGELFF TGTGCCAGCAGCTTTGGGGCGGCGAACACCGGGGAGCTGTTTTTT
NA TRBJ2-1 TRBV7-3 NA CASSRGAYNEQFF TGTGCCAGCAGCCGCGGAGCCTACAATGAGCAGTTCTTC
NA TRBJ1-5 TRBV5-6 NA CASSLGQGLNQPQHF TGTGCCAGCAGCTTGGGGCAGGGGCTAAATCAGCCCCAGCATTTT
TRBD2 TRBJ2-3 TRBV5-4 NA CASSLSGGWGTDTQYF TGTGCCAGCAGCTTGTCGGGAGGCTGGGGGACAGATACGCAGTATTTT
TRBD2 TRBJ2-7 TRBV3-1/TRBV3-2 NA CASSQPPAGVNEQYF TGTGCCAGCAGCCAACCCCCAGCGGGAGTCAACGAGCAGTACTTC
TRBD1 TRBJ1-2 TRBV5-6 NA CASSYRDRGLYGYTF TGTGCCAGCAGCTATCGGGACAGGGGGCTTTATGGCTACACCTTC
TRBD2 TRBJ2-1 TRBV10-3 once CAAWGLAGSEQFF TGTGCCGCCTGGGGACTAGCGGGGAGTGAGCAGTTCTTC
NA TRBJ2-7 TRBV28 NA CASISAGYEQYF TGTGCCAGCATTTCGGCCGGGTACGAGCAGTACTTC
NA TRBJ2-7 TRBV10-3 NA CAISESGGGGLDYEQYF TGTGCCATCAGTGAGTCGGGGGGAGGGGGTTTGGACTACGAGCAGTACTTC
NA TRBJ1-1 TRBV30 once CAWSEVRGAEAFF TGTGCCTGGAGTGAGGTTCGGGGTGCAGAAGCTTTCTTT
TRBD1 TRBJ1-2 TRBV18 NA CASSPARDRGSGYTF TGTGCCAGCTCACCAGCTCGGGACAGGGGAAGTGGCTACACCTTC